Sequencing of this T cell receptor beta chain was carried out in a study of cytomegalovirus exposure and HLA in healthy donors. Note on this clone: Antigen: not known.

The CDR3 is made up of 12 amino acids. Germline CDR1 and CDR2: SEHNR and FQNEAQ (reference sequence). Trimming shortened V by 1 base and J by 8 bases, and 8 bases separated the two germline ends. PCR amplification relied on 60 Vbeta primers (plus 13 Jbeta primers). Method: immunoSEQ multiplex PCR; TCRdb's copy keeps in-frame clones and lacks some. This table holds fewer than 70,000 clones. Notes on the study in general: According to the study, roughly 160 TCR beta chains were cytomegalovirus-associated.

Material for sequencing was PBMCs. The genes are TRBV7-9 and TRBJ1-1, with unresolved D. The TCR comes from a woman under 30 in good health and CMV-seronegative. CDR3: CASSLGKEEAFF. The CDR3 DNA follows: TGTGCCAGCAGCTTAGGTAAGGAGGAAGCTTTCTTT.